This T cell receptor beta chain derives from a study of cytomegalovirus exposure and HLA in healthy donors (dated by TCRdb to about 2017). Broadly, across the study: An earlier analysis of fewer than 750 of the donors reported about 300 Gb of sequence data and approximately 120 million unique TCR beta sequences obtained from about 180 million T cells. To predict cytomegalovirus infection status, the study brought together high-throughput TCR immunosequencing, statistical association of individual TCRs with disease status, and machine learning. Every repertoire in the discovery cohort had been generated on one and the same sequencing platform. Of the roughly 400 genotyped donors, roughly 80% fell in the genetic ancestry cluster associated with self-reported Caucasian donors. In the later analysis, no new phenotypic data were used to find candidate immune exposures; instead, reliance was placed on TCR beta sequences and their occurrence across donors. A handful of DR-DQ haplotypes were handled as single units for association and clustering because linkage in the cohort was strong. Typing coverage varied by locus: roughly 629-640 donors for A, B, C, DRB1 and DQB1; about 520 for DQA1; about 590 for DPA1; roughly 450 for DPB1. Donor age, sex, ethnicity and CMV serostatus were compiled together with the repertoire data. In addition to the first cohort of about 650 subjects, a separate validation cohort of 120 different subjects was used. Using immunosequencing, the study profiled T cell repertoires from about 620 subjects and related those repertoires to cytomegalovirus serostatus. Among about 390 genotyped donors of the cohort, an average of about 240,000 unique TCR beta nucleotide sequences were sequenced per donor, roughly 20% of them non-productive. An early release covering about 600 HLA-typed donors comprised 300 to 350 gigabases of sequencing data and tens of millions of unique TCR sequences. Genome-wide SNP genotypes for about 65% of the 666 donors were used in a later genetic analysis, which treated that subset as a discovery cohort. A later analysis re-analyzed previously published TCR beta repertoires from roughly 600 donors and added high-resolution HLA genotyping to study TCR occurrence patterns. An earlier analysis of 500 to 750 of the donors applied high-throughput TCR beta sequencing to assess whether each TCR beta V gene segment acted as functional or pseudogenic. The study aimed to test whether signatures of past pathogen exposure could be identified by cataloging public T cell receptors. HLA typing covered class I and class II loci at four-digit resolution.

Paper-wide results and their limitations: The sequencing pipeline was judged likely to have produced a cluster of highly shared sequence variants as a technical artifact. Because the 87-base-pair reads could not distinguish some IMGT-functional V segments, including TRBV6-2 and TRBV6-3, those segments were excluded. According to a later analysis, parvovirus B19, influenza, CMV and Epstein-Barr virus appeared linked to several top co-occurrence clusters. An association between a missense DCLRE1C variant and V-gene and J-gene trimming of TCR beta chains was found in a later genetic analysis and replicated in an independent cohort. Presence/absence analyses assumed roughly uniform sequencing depth across donors, an assumption that may not hold. While some public TCRs were present in many individuals, most TCR sequences turned up only very rarely across donors. When HLA alleles, especially DR and DQ, strongly co-occurred, attributing TCR associations to individual alleles was difficult. In a later analysis, TCR association rates were found to vary across HLA loci, with the most associated TCRs seen for DRB1 alleles and the fewest for HLA-C alleles. A further reported finding was that TCR beta sequences accurately predicted the HLA-A and HLA-B alleles for most subjects in the first cohort. In an earlier analysis of about 540 of the donors, most TCR beta V segments were observed in productive rearrangements about 87% or about 30% of the time, broadly matching IMGT annotations. In a later analysis, most CMV-associated TCR beta chains were found to appear HLA-restricted, with HLA associations seemingly driven largely by CMV exposure. The study gave a list of about 160 TCR beta chains associated with cytomegalovirus. It was suggested by the authors that the approach could potentially be generalized to other disease states and immunological phenotypes. In a later genetic analysis, fewer N-insertions in productive TCRs were reported among donors in an Asian-associated ancestry cluster than the roughly 700-donor mean. A few of the identified cytomegalovirus-associated TCR beta chains were confirmed in vitro to be specific for cytomegalovirus antigens. In both the original and validation cohorts, the classifier was reported to diagnose cytomegalovirus status with high specificity and sensitivity. Because counts were too low, 15 to 20 rarely observed V segments, including chromosome 9 orphons, were excluded from the earlier analysis of 587 of the donors. The only immune exposure information available for the cohort was CMV serostatus. A later analysis found that HLA-associated TCR beta chains were more clonally expanded and had lower generation probabilities than equally common non-associated chains. Correlated functional status among segregating V segments might reflect linkage disequilibrium, but an unknown experimental factor could not be ruled out. In this cohort, only TCR beta chains were sequenced, and detectable features were limited by the absence of alpha or paired-chain data. Specific HLA alleles were associated with 15,000 to 20,000 TCR beta sequences at a false discovery rate of 0.05 in a later analysis. Because HLA typing was unavailable for some donors at each locus, only the typed subset was used in association tests.

Note on this clone: Its target antigen remains unknown. No base qualities exist here, and no much larger clone lies one base off it.

The cohort consisted of 600 to 750 healthy bone marrow donors. Cohort members were all nominally healthy when sampled, although unrecorded immune exposures were likely present. The donor was CMV seronegative and belonged to the group of over 300 seronegative cohort members. A peripheral blood sample was provided by each donor, and peripheral blood mononuclear cells were used for TCR beta sequencing. Genomic DNA extraction from the blood cell samples was performed with the Qiagen DNeasy Blood Extraction Kit. The library came from the immunoSEQ multiplex PCR assay. For the multiplex PCR, a mixture combining 60 forward primers for TCR Vbeta segments and 13 reverse primers for TCR Jbeta segments was used. The CDR3 region of rearranged TCR beta genes was amplified from genomic DNA by a multiplex PCR assay. On the Illumina HiSeq System, the amplified TCR beta libraries were sequenced as 87-base-pair reads. In the paper's pipeline: In a later analysis, some 80 million unique TCR beta chains were counted across the 500 to 850 repertoires, and roughly 10 million of these chains were shared by at least two donors. Raw reads were error-corrected and collapsed into unique sequences by a nearest-neighbor algorithm in which closely related sequences were merged to remove PCR and sequencing errors. V, D and J gene segments were assigned by aligning CDR3 sequences to IMGT reference sequences. For a sequence to be retained, a match of at least six nucleotides to both a V gene segment and a J gene segment was required. Rearrangements were called productive when the CDR3 lacked stop codons and stayed in frame with V and J; all others were non-productive. Following IMGT convention, CDR3 was defined as the stretch from the second conserved V-encoded cysteine to the conserved J-encoded phenylalanine. Sequences without an unambiguous match to a single V gene segment were excluded from the earlier analysis of over 500 of the donors. An earlier analysis of almost 600 of the donors classified V segments as functional when productive rearrangements were above 56.7% and as segregating when the standard deviation between donors was above 5%. A statistical classification framework was built to diagnose cytomegalovirus status from the catalog of TCR beta chain sequences. V and J gene assignment, in a later analysis, came from comparing TCR nucleotide sequences with IMGT/GENE-DB human TR gene sequences. In a later analysis, CDR3 sequences and most-parsimonious VDJ recombination scenarios were assigned using the TCRdist pipeline. In a later analysis, each TCR beta chain was defined by its CDR3 amino acid sequence together with its V-gene family, and reads lacking a unique V-gene family were excluded. In a later analysis, some 600 highly shared, low-generation-probability nucleotide sequences were removed to address suspected cross-contamination and a sequencing artifact. In a later analysis, a clonal expansion index was calculated for each public chain from normalized within-repertoire ranks of inferred template counts. A later analysis computed generation probabilities with a VDJ recombination model fitted to out-of-frame rearrangements, and checked the results against IGoR. In a later analysis, TCR-TCR, TCR-HLA and TCR-CMV co-occurrence was scored with hypergeometric tests, and a repertoire-size bias correction was applied to TCR pairs. A later analysis estimated false discovery rates by permuting HLA or CMV assignments 20 times. In a later analysis, co-occurring TCRs were grouped using DBSCAN, and TCRdist sequence similarity was added for clustering within HLA-allele-positive subsets. Repertoires with fewer than 30,000 or more than 120,000 public chains, plus five repertoires with anomalous nucleotide sharing, were excluded from co-occurrence clustering. Drawn from immuneACCESS, this table holds only the in-frame rearrangements with V and J called that TCRdb kept. Clones are partly lost; checked studies trace under half to an unresolved V gene and leave the rest unexplained. The V and J calls and clone size were taken over from that table, and D and trimming were inferred from the DNA. The sample table lists around 160,000 clones, approximately 80% of them with a count of one. Around 1.4% of the sample lies in the top ten.

Taken from cysteine to phenylalanine, the CDR3 has 15 residues. Of all the DNA, just the CDR3 is kept, 45 bases in frame from base 1. The CDR1 and CDR2 encoded by the germline V gene (reference sequence) are GTSNPN and SVGIG. Here V drops 2 bases and J drops 1 base, and the junction holds 5 bases not matched to any gene. The chain uses TRBV30 and TRBJ2-5, and TRBD2 aligns with 9 junction nucleotides. What was sequenced was PBMCs. The sequence was obtained from a woman between 18 and 29 years old in good health and CMV-seronegative. The encoded CDR3 is CAWSKRRGGQETQYF. The sequenced DNA: TGTGCCTGGAGTAAGAGGCGGGGGGGCCAAGAGACCCAGTACTTC.